The rows below give T cell receptor beta chains drawn from one sample of a study of Ad26.COV2.S vaccination and SARS-CoV-2 variants. The method was immunoSEQ multiplex PCR; TCRdb's version includes in-frame clones alone and lacks a portion of them. The table shows under 95,000 clones, with around 82% occurring only once. The sequencing here drew on peripheral blood, taken after recovery from COVID-19. The receptors here all came from a human donor who had recovered from COVID-19. CDR3s include the opening cysteine and the closing phenylalanine or tryptophan. The order of the fields is clone size, V gene, J gene, D gene, CDR3 protein, CDR3 DNA. A D gene is named only where the DNA matches it firmly. Clone size is stated in some rows and not others, as once, few, many or a class when expanded.

>.|TRBV20-1|TRBJ2-7|.
CSERSSYEQYF
TGCAGTGAACGGTCGTCCTACGAGCAGTACTTC
>.|TRBV27|TRBJ2-4|TRBD1
CASSSGTGTAKNIQYF
TGTGCCAGCAGTTCGGGGACAGGGACAGCCAAAAACATTCAGTACTTC
>.|TRBV15|TRBJ2-7|TRBD2
CATSRDMSGRTNEQYF
TGTGCCACCAGCAGAGACATGAGCGGGAGAACAAACGAGCAGTACTTC
>.|TRBV9|TRBJ1-1|.
CASSVVPGAMNTEAFF
TGTGCCAGCAGCGTAGTGCCGGGGGCCATGAACACTGAAGCTTTCTTT
>.|TRBV4-1|TRBJ2-7|.
CASSQAGTYEQYF
TGCGCCAGCAGCCAAGCCGGGACCTACGAGCAGTACTTC
>.|TRBV7-9|TRBJ2-1|.
CASSHQGLQIHSEQFF
TGTGCCAGCAGCCACCAGGGGCTTCAGATTCATAGCGAGCAGTTCTTC
>.|TRBV5-5|TRBJ2-2|.
CATRTRDTGELFF
TGTGCCACCCGGACAAGAGACACCGGGGAGCTGTTTTTT
>.|TRBV28|TRBJ2-2|.
CASSFGGMVTGELFF
TGTGCCAGCAGTTTCGGAGGGATGGTCACCGGGGAGCTGTTTTTT
>.|TRBV29-1|TRBJ1-2|TRBD1
CSVDSRDRGLGYGYTF
TGCAGCGTTGATAGCCGGGACAGGGGGCTCGGCTATGGCTACACCTTC
>.|TRBV11-3|TRBJ2-5|.
CASSLYNRETQYF
TGTGCCAGCAGCTTATACAATAGAGAGACCCAGTACTTC
>.|TRBV11-2|TRBJ1-2|.
CASSLARGGVTNYGYTF
TGTGCCAGCAGCTTAGCCCGTGGCGGAGTAACTAACTATGGCTACACCTTC
>.|TRBV6-5|TRBJ2-5|.
CASSSSAETQYF
TGTGCCAGCAGTTCGTCGGCGGAGACCCAGTACTTC
>.|TRBV6-2/TRBV6-3|TRBJ2-1|TRBD1
CASSYSRQGSYNEQFF
TGTGCCAGCAGTTACTCGCGACAGGGGTCCTACAATGAGCAGTTCTTC
>.|TRBV5-1|TRBJ2-5|.
CASTSRQETQYF
TGCGCCAGCACAAGCCGGCAAGAGACCCAGTACTTC
>few|TRBV27|TRBJ1-5|.
CASSKGFRGNQPQHF
TGTGCCAGCAGTAAGGGCTTTAGGGGCAATCAGCCCCAGCATTTT
>few|TRBV11-2|TRBJ2-1|.
CASSLVLARINEQFF
TGTGCCAGCAGCTTAGTTCTCGCGAGAATCAATGAGCAGTTCTTC